This TCR beta chain was found in a study of T-cell reconstitution after alpha-beta-depleted transplantation in children. With respect to this clonotype: The antigen is undetermined.

In germline, CDR1 is SGHTA, CDR2 FQGTGA. The CDR3 loop spans 13 amino acids. The V and J ends lost 8 bases and 4 bases, in that order; junction bases with no gene match: 2. TCRbeta library preparation incorporated unique molecular identifiers. TCRdb recomputed calls from the PCR reads with MiXCR, one row per CDR3 protein. The sample lists 350,000 to 500,000 distinct CDR3 sequences; roughly 44% were seen once. Overall study findings and caveats: Some patients' high day-60 TCRbeta diversity was attributed to recipient cells surviving conditioning. At one year after transplant, newly produced T cells mostly accounted for T-cell counts and diversity. Reports say that about two months after transplant, the alpha-beta T cells came out of several hundred graft clones that had expanded.

The rearrangement links TRBV7-3 to TRBJ2-3; 11 nucleotides align to TRBD1. Sequencing was performed on PBMCs, taken before TCRalphabeta/CD19-depleted stem cell transplant. The receptor comes from a girl aged 2 to 9 with aplastic anemia, due to receive a stem cell transplant. The CDR3 loop reads CASGQGAADTQYF. The DNA for the CDR3 is TGTGCCAGCGGACAGGGGGCAGCAGATACGCAGTATTTT.